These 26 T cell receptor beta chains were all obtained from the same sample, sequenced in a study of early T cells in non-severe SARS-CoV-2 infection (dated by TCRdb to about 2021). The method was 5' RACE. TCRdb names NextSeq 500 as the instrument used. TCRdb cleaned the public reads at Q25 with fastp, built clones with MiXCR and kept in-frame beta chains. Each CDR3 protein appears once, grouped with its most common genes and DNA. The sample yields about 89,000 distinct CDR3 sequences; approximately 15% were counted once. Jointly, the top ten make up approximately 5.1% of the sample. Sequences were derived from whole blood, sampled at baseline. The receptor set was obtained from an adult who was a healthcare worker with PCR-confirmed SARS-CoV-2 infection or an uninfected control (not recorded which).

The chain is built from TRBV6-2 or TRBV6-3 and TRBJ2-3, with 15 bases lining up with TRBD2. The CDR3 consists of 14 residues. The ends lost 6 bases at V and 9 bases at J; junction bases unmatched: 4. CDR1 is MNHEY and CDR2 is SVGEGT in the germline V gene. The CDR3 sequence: CASRRTSGRATQYF. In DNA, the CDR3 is TGTGCCAGCAGGCGGACTAGCGGGAGGGCGACGCAGTATTTT.

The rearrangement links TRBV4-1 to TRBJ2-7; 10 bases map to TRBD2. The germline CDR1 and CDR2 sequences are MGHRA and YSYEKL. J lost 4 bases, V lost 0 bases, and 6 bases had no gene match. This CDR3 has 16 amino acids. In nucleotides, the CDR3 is TGCGCCAGCAGCCAAGAACCGGCTAGCGGGAGTTACGAGCAGTACTTC. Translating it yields CASSQEPASGSYEQYF.

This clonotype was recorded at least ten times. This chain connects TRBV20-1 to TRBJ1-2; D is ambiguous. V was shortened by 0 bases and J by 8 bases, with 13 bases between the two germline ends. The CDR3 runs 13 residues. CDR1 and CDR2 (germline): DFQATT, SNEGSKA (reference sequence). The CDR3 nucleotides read TGCAGTGCTAGAGATTTTAAAGGAGGAGGCTACACCTTC. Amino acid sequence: CSARDFKGGGYTF.

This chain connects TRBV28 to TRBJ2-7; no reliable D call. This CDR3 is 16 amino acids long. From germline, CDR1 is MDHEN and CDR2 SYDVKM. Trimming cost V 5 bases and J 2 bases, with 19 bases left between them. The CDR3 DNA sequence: TGTGCCAGCAGTCCTCGATCAAACTGGATTACCTACGAGCAGTACTTC. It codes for CASSPRSNWITYEQYF.

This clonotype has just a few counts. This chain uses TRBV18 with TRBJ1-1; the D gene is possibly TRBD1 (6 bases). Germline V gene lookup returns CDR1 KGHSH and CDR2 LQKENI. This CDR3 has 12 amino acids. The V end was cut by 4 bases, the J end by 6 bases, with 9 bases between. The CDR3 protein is CASSQQGAEAFF. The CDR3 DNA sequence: TGTGCCAGCTCACAACAGGGCGCTGAAGCTTTCTTT.

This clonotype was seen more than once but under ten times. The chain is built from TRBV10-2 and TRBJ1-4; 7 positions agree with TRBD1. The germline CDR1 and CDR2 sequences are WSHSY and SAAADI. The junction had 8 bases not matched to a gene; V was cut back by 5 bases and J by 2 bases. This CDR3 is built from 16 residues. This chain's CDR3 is CASSINRGTTNEKLFF. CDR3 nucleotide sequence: TGCGCCAGCAGTATAAACAGGGGAACGACTAATGAAAAACTGTTTTTT.

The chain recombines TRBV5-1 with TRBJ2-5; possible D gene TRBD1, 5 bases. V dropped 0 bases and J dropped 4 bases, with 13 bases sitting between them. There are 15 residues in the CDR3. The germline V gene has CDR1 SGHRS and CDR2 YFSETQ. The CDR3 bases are TGCGCCAGCAGCTTGGCGTCCAGGGCCGGAGAGACCCAGTACTTC. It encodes CASSLASRAGETQYF.

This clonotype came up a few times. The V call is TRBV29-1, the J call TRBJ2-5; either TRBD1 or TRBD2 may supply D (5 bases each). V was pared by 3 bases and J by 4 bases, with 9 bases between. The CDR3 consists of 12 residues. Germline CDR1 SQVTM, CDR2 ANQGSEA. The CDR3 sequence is CSVEKGRETQYF. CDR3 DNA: TGCAGCGTTGAGAAGGGACGAGAGACCCAGTACTTC.

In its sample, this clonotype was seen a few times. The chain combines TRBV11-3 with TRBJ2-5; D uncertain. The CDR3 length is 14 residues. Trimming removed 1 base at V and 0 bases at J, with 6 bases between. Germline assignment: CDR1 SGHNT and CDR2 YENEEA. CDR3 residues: CASSLGRNQETQYF. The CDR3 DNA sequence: TGTGCCAGCAGCTTAGGCAGGAACCAAGAGACCCAGTACTTC.

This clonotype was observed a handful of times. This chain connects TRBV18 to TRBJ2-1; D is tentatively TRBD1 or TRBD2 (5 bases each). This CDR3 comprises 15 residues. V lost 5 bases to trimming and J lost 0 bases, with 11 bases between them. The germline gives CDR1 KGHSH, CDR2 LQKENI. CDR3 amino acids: CASSGGTSSYNEQFF. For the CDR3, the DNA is TGTGCCAGCTCAGGGGGTACCAGCTCCTACAATGAGCAGTTCTTC.

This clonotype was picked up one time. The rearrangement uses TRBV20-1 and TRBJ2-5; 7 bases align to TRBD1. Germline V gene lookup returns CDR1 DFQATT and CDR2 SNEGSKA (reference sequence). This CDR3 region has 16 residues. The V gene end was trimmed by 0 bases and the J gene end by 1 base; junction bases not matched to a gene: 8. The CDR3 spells CSARDLEGQIQETQYF. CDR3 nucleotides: TGCAGTGCTAGAGATCTAGAGGGACAGATCCAAGAGACCCAGTACTTC.

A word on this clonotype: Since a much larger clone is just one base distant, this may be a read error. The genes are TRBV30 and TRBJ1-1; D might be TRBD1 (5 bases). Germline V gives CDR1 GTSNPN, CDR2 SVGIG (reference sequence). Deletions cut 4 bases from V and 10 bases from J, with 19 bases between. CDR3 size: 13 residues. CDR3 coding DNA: TGTGCCTGGATCCTCTTTCAGGGTTCTTCAGCTTTCTTT. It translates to CAWILFQGSSAFF.

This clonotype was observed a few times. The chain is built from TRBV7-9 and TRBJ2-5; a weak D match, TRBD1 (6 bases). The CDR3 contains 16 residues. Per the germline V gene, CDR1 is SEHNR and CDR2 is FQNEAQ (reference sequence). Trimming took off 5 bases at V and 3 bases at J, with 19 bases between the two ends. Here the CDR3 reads CASSPRQDLGEETQYF. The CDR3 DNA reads TGTGCCAGCAGCCCACGACAGGACCTTGGAGAAGAGACCCAGTACTTC.

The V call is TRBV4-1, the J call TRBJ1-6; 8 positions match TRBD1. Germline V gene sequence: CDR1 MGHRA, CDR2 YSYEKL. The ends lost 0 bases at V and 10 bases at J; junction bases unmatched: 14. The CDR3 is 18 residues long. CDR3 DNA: TGCGCCAGCAGCCAAGAGGGAGGGGACAGGCCGAGTTGGTCACCCCTCCACTTT. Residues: CASSQEGGDRPSWSPLHF.

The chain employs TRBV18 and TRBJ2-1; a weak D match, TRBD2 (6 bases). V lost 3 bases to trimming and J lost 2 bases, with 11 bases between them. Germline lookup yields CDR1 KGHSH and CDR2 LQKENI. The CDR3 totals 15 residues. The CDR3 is CASSPLGGAYNEQFF. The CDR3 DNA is TGTGCCAGCTCACCCCTAGGAGGGGCCTACAATGAGCAGTTCTTC. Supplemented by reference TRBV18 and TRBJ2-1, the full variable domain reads NAGVMQNPRHLVRRRGQEARLRCSPMKGHSHVYWYRQLPEEGLKFMVYLQKENIIDESGMPKERFSAEFPKEGPSILRIQQVVRGDSAAYFCASSPLGGAYNEQFFGPGTRLTVL.

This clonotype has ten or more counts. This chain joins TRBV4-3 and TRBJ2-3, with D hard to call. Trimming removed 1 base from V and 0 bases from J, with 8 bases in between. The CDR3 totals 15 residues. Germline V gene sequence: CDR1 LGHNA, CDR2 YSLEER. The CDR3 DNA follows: TGCGCCAGCAGCCAAGCGCACACTAGCACAGATACGCAGTATTTT. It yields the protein CASSQAHTSTDTQYF.

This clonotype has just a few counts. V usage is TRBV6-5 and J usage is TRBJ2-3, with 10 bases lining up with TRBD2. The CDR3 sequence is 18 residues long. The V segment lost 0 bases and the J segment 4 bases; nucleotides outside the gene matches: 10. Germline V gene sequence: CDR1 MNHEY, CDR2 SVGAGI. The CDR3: CASSYSFPLAGDSDTQYF. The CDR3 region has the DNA TGTGCCAGCAGTTACTCGTTCCCCCTAGCGGGAGATTCAGATACGCAGTATTTT.

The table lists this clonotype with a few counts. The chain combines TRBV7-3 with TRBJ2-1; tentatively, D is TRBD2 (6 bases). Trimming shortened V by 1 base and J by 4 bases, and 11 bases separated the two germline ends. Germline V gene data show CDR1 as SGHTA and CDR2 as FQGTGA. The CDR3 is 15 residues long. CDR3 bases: TGTGCCAGCAGCTTAATCGCGGGATCATACAATGAGCAGTTCTTC. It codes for CASSLIAGSYNEQFF. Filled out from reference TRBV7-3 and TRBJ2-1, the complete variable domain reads GAGVSQTPSNKVTEKGKYVELRCDPISGHTALYWYRQSLGQGPEFLIYFQGTGAADDSGLPNDRFFAVRPEGSVSTLKIQRTERGDSAVYLCASSLIAGSYNEQFFGPGTRLTVL.

The CDR3 here is CASSYGTGPYEQYF. The CDR3 DNA sequence: TGTGCCAGCAGTTACGGGACAGGGCCGTACGAGCAGTACTTC. V gene TRBV6-5 combines with J gene TRBJ2-7, with 9 bases matching TRBD1. With 2 bases clipped from V and 4 bases from J, the junction kept 3 bases outside the gene matches. The CDR3 extends over 14 amino acids. Germline assignment: CDR1 MNHEY and CDR2 SVGAGI.

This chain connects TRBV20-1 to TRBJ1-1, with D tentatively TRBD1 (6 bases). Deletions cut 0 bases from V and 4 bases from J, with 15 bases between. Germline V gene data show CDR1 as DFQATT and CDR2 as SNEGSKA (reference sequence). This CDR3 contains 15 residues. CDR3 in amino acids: CSARDPAQGPTEAFF. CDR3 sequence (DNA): TGCAGTGCTAGAGATCCCGCACAGGGTCCCACTGAAGCTTTCTTT.

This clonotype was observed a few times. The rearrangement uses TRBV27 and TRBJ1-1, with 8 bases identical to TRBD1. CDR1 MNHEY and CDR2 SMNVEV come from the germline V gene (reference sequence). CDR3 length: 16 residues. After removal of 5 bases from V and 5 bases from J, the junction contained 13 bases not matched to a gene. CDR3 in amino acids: CASSPMTGEVRTEAFF. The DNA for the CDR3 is TGTGCCAGCAGTCCCATGACAGGGGAGGTGAGGACTGAAGCTTTCTTT.

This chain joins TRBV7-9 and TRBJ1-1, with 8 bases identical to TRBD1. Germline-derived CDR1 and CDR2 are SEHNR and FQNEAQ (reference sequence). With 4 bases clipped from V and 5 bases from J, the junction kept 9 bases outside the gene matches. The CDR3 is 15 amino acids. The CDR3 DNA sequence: TGTGCCAGCAGCTCCGGACAGGGCAGGAAAACTGAAGCTTTCTTT. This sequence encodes CASSSGQGRKTEAFF.

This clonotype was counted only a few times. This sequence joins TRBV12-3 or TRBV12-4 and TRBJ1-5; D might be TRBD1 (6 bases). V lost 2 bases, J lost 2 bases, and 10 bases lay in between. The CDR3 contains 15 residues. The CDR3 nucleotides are TGTGCCAGCAGTTTAAAGGGGGATGGCAATCAGCCCCAGCATTTT. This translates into CASSLKGDGNQPQHF.

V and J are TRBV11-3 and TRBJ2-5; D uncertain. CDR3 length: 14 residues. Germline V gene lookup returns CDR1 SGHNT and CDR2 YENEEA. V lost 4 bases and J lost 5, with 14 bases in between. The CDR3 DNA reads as TGTGCCAGCAGCTCGAAGGTTGGAGACGAGACCCAGTACTTC. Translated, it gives CASSSKVGDETQYF.

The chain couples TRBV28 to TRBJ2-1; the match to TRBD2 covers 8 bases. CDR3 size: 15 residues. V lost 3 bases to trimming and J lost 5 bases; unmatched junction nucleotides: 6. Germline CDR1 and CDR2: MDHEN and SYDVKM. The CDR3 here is CASSLSLAGNNEQFF. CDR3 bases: TGTGCCAGCAGTTTGTCGCTAGCGGGTAACAATGAGCAGTTCTTC.

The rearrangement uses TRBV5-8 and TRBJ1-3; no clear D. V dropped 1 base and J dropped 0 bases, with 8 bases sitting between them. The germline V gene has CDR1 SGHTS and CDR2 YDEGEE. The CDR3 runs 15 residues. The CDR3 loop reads CASSLSTYSGNTIYF. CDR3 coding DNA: TGTGCCAGCAGCTTGTCAACATACTCTGGAAACACCATATATTTT.